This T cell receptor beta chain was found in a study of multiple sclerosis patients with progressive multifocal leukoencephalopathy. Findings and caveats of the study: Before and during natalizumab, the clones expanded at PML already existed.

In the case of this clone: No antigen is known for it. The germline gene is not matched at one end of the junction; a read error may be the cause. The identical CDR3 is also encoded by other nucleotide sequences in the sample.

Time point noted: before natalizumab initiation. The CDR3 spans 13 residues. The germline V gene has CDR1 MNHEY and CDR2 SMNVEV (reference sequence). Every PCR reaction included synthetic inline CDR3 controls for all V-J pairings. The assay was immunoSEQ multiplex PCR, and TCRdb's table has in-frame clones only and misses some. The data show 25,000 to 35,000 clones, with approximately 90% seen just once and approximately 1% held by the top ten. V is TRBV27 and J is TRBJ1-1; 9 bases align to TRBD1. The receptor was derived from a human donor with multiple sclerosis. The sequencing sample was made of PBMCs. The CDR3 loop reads CASSWDRVGDAFF. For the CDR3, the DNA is TGCGCCAGCAGCTGGGACAGGGTGGGGGATGCTTTCTTT.